The rows below give T cell receptor beta chains drawn from one sample of a study of post-analysis software for immune sequencing data. TCRdb re-called the PCR reads through MiXCR, storing one row per CDR3 protein. The table has about 540,000 distinct CDR3 sequences, around a third seen once; the top ten hold around 6%. Sequencing was performed on blood. The receptors originated from a girl aged 2-17 years with multiple sclerosis. CDR3s include the opening cysteine and the closing phenylalanine or tryptophan. Each record gives: J gene, V gene, clone size, D gene, CDR3 protein, CDR3 DNA. A D gene is named only where the DNA matches it firmly. The size of a clone is reported for some rows only, either as once, few or many, or as a class for expanded clones.

j_call: TRBJ1-2
v_call: TRBV14
clone_size: -
d_call: -
cdr3_aa: CASSQVVTIGYTF
cdr3_nt: TGTGCCAGCAGCCAAGTAGTAACTATTGGCTACACCTTC

j_call: TRBJ1-1
v_call: TRBV6-5
clone_size: few
d_call: -
cdr3_aa: CASSYSFGYNSEAFF
cdr3_nt: TGTGCCAGCAGTTACTCGTTTGGGTACAACTCTGAAGCTTTCTTT

j_call: TRBJ2-2
v_call: TRBV28
clone_size: -
d_call: -
cdr3_aa: CATESAPGELFF
cdr3_nt: TGTGCCACCGAATCGGCTCCTGGGGAGCTGTTTTTT

j_call: TRBJ2-6
v_call: TRBV10-3
clone_size: many
d_call: TRBD1
cdr3_aa: CAISDWDRRRGANVLTF
cdr3_nt: TGTGCCATCAGTGACTGGGACAGGAGGCGTGGGGCCAACGTCCTGACTTTC

j_call: TRBJ1-2
v_call: TRBV5-1
clone_size: -
d_call: TRBD1
cdr3_aa: CASSLGTGAHYGYTF
cdr3_nt: TGCGCCAGCAGCTTGGGGACAGGGGCACACTATGGCTACACCTTC

j_call: TRBJ2-3
v_call: TRBV6-5
clone_size: -
d_call: TRBD1
cdr3_aa: CASSYRQGLGTDTQYF
cdr3_nt: TGTGCCAGCAGTTACAGACAGGGGCTCGGCACAGATACGCAGTATTTT

j_call: TRBJ2-3
v_call: TRBV29-1
clone_size: few
d_call: TRBD1
cdr3_aa: CSVERGGRDTQYF
cdr3_nt: TGCAGCGTTGAAAGAGGGGGCCGAGATACGCAGTATTTT

j_call: TRBJ2-3
v_call: TRBV7-8
clone_size: few
d_call: TRBD2
cdr3_aa: CASSLVSSGGATDTQYF
cdr3_nt: TGTGCCAGCAGCTTAGTATCTAGCGGGGGGGCCACAGATACGCAGTATTTT

j_call: TRBJ2-7
v_call: TRBV5-1
clone_size: -
d_call: TRBD2
cdr3_aa: CASSWGTSGTSYEQYF
cdr3_nt: TGCGCCAGCAGCTGGGGGACTAGCGGAACCTCCTACGAGCAGTACTTC

j_call: TRBJ1-2
v_call: TRBV12-3/TRBV12-4
clone_size: few
d_call: -
cdr3_aa: CASSFIQGYGYTF
cdr3_nt: TGTGCCAGCAGTTTTATACAGGGCTATGGCTACACCTTC

j_call: TRBJ1-2
v_call: TRBV12-3/TRBV12-4
clone_size: few
d_call: -
cdr3_aa: CASKALRYNYGYTF
cdr3_nt: TGTGCCAGCAAAGCCTTACGATACAACTATGGCTACACCTTC

j_call: TRBJ2-3
v_call: TRBV6-4
clone_size: -
d_call: -
cdr3_aa: CASSDGGGGRSDTQYF
cdr3_nt: TGTGCCAGCAGTGACGGTGGGGGCGGCAGGAGCGATACGCAGTATTTT

j_call: TRBJ1-2
v_call: TRBV20-1
clone_size: few
d_call: TRBD1
cdr3_aa: CSARVPDRADGYTF
cdr3_nt: TGCAGTGCTAGAGTCCCGGACAGGGCGGATGGCTACACCTTC

j_call: TRBJ2-5
v_call: TRBV3-1
clone_size: -
d_call: -
cdr3_aa: CATILQETQYF
cdr3_nt: TGTGCCACCATACTTCAAGAGACCCAGTACTTC

j_call: TRBJ2-6
v_call: TRBV10-1
clone_size: few
d_call: -
cdr3_aa: CASSDGWGSGANVLTF
cdr3_nt: TGCGCCAGCAGTGACGGCTGGGGCTCTGGGGCCAACGTCCTGACTTTC

j_call: TRBJ2-7
v_call: TRBV5-1
clone_size: -
d_call: -
cdr3_aa: CASSLRAGYEQYF
cdr3_nt: TGCGCCAGCAGCTTGAGGGCGGGGTACGAGCAGTACTTC

j_call: TRBJ1-2
v_call: TRBV20-1
clone_size: many
d_call: -
cdr3_aa: CSARDGDYGYTF
cdr3_nt: TGCAGTGCTAGAGATGGCGACTATGGCTACACCTTC

j_call: TRBJ2-3
v_call: TRBV7-6
clone_size: few
d_call: TRBD2
cdr3_aa: CASSWGGDTQYF
cdr3_nt: TGTGCCAGCAGCTGGGGGGGGGATACGCAGTATTTT

j_call: TRBJ1-4
v_call: TRBV5-5
clone_size: -
d_call: -
cdr3_aa: CASSLARNEKLFF
cdr3_nt: TGTGCCAGCAGCTTGGCCAGGAATGAAAAACTGTTTTTT

j_call: TRBJ2-3
v_call: TRBV29-1
clone_size: -
d_call: TRBD2
cdr3_aa: CSVDLGAGGSTDTQYF
cdr3_nt: TGCAGCGTTGACTTGGGAGCGGGGGGGAGCACAGATACGCAGTATTTT

j_call: TRBJ1-2
v_call: TRBV7-3
clone_size: -
d_call: -
cdr3_aa: CASTGTCYGYTF
cdr3_nt: TGTGCCAGCACCGGGACTTGTTATGGCTACACCTTC

j_call: TRBJ2-1
v_call: TRBV29-1
clone_size: few
d_call: TRBD2
cdr3_aa: CSVGGLAGGPVSGEQFF
cdr3_nt: TGCAGCGTTGGGGGACTAGCGGGGGGGCCGGTTTCAGGTGAGCAGTTCTTC

j_call: TRBJ1-5
v_call: TRBV7-2
clone_size: -
d_call: -
cdr3_aa: CASSLRWNNQPQHF
cdr3_nt: TGTGCCAGCAGCTTAAGGTGGAACAATCAGCCCCAGCATTTT

j_call: TRBJ2-3
v_call: TRBV9
clone_size: -
d_call: TRBD2
cdr3_aa: CASKGGGAADTQYF
cdr3_nt: TGTGCCAGCAAGGGCGGGGGGGCGGCAGATACGCAGTATTTT

j_call: TRBJ2-5
v_call: TRBV20-1
clone_size: -
d_call: TRBD2
cdr3_aa: CSAREGGTSGTDEQYF
cdr3_nt: TGCAGTGCTAGAGAGGGCGGGACTAGCGGGACCGATGAGCAGTACTTC

j_call: TRBJ2-1
v_call: TRBV12-3/TRBV12-4
clone_size: -
d_call: -
cdr3_aa: CASSPRQAREEQFF
cdr3_nt: TGTGCCAGCAGTCCAAGACAGGCCCGTGAGGAGCAGTTCTTC